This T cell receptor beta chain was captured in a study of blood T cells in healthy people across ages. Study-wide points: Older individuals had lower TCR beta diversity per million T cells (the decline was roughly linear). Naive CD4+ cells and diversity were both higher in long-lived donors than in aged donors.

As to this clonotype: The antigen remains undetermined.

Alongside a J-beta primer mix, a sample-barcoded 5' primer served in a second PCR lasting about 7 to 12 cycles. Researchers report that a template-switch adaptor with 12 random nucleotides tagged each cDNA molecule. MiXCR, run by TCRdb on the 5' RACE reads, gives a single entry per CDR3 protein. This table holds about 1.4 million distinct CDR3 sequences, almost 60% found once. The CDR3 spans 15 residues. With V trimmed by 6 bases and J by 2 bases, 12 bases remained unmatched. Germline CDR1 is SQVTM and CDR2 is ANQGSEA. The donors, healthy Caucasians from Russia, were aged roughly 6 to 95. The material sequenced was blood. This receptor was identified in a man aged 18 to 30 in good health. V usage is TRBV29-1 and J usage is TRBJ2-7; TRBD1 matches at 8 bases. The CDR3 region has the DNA TGCAGCGTCGTCATAGGACAGGGAGCGACCTACGAGCAGTACTTC. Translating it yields CSVVIGQGATYEQYF.